This TCR beta chain was retrieved from a study of monozygotic twins with inflammatory bowel disease (dated by TCRdb to the late 2010s). General notes on the study: The complete study included about 30 monozygotic twin pairs: 19 IBD-discordant Danish pairs and nine German pairs, of which four were IBD-concordant and five were IBD-discordant. The search for disease-associated traits relied mainly on comparing IBD patients with their genetically identical healthy co-twins within discordant pairs. Each individual had, on average, about 151 000 unique TCRalpha sequences and 181 000 unique TCRbeta sequences available for analysis.

CDR1 and CDR2 are drawn from the germline V gene: SGHRS, YFSETQ. Taken from cysteine to phenylalanine, the CDR3 has 14 residues. DNA is not recorded here. Overall study outcomes, separate from this receptor: Measured by the inverse Simpson index, TCRbeta repertoire diversity was lower in IBD patients than in their healthy co-twins. Differing immunosuppressive treatments among patients may have added background noise and inter-individual variability to the repertoires. Fewer clonotypes were shared with other individuals by IBD patients than by healthy twins, most markedly in patients showing signs of disease activity. No single strong signal or clonotype linked to IBD turned up in the results, so the idea that one exists was not supported. Concordant and discordant twins showed no difference in repertoire similarity, possibly because of limited statistical power. The analysis was unable to tell apart different T cell subtypes.

From each donor, an approximately 2.5 ml peripheral blood sample was collected into PAXgene tubes and stored at -80 degrees C. Without any T cell sorting, total RNA was extracted from whole blood using the PAXgene blood miRNA kit on an automated QIAcube. Peripheral blood from monozygotic twin pairs who were concordant or discordant for inflammatory bowel disease underwent deep TCRalpha and TCRbeta repertoire profiling using unique molecular barcoding. For every twin pair, smoking habits were documented, and each individual was categorised as a current, former or never smoker. A note on this clonotype: Its binding antigen is unknown.

To prepare the library, 5' RACE was applied. Preparation of each TCR library used roughly 3,300 ng of total RNA. cDNA was synthesized with SMARTScribe reverse transcriptase in eight separate reactions per sample. During cDNA synthesis, template switching introduced unique molecular identifiers that contained a 6-nucleotide sample barcode. Amplification of TCRalpha and TCRbeta cDNA involved two nested PCRs of 16 and 9 cycles, and each PCR was followed by bead purification. Before amplification, the cDNA was treated with uracil DNA-glycosylase and purified using the QIAquick PCR purification kit. The second PCR added Illumina TruSeq-compatible adapters along with sample-specific barcodes. TapeStation and Qubit were used to check library quality and concentration, and 4 to 6 ng of each library went into the pool. Sequencing of pooled libraries was carried out on an Illumina HiSeq2500 single-index Rapid Run using 2 x 100 bp reads and custom sequencing primers. The source study handled its data this way. PCR and sequencing errors were corrected by UMI-based consensus assembly using MiGEC version 1.2.6. MiXCR version 2.1.1 was used to carry out V(D)J alignment, clonotype assembly and CDR3 extraction. Gene usage, clonotype sharing and MAIT/NKT TCR abundance were normalised by analysing the top 1000, 10 000 and 20 000 clonotypes per sample. Diversity was computed as the inverse Simpson index with the vegan R package after downsampling to 27 000 UMIs. Statistical testing used paired Mann-Whitney U tests on the discordant twin pairs and applied Benjamini-Hochberg correction for multiple testing. Once TCRdb had reprocessed the reads, it stored one entry per CDR3 protein sequence and supplied no DNA. Here the V and J calls rest on TCRdb's processing, not on the authors' analysis. The table for this sample records around 450,000 distinct CDR3 sequences. About 2.4% of the sample rests with the top ten.

Specimen: blood. The clonotype originates from a human donor with ulcerative colitis or Crohn's disease, or a healthy co-twin of an affected twin (not recorded which). The sequence joins TRBV5-1 to TRBJ2-7; the TCRdb call, TRBD1, lacks DNA for checking. The CDR3 reads as follows: CASMDKGISHEQYF.